The TCR beta chain under discussion was sequenced for a study of cytomegalovirus exposure and HLA in healthy donors. The study, taken as a whole, reports: According to the study, around 160 TCR beta chains were cytomegalovirus-associated. That first-cohort TCR clusters tended to co-occur in the roughly 130 validation repertoires was found in a later analysis.

TCRdb's table, derived via immunoSEQ multiplex PCR, lists solely in-frame clones and lacks some. Of fewer than 75,000 clones listed, about 95% are singletons. As regards this clone: What it binds is unknown.

Looked up from germline, CDR1 is SGHVS and CDR2 is FNYEAQ. The CDR3 consists of 16 residues. V was clipped by 2 bases and J by 7 bases, with 20 bases between them. The receptor's source is a man between 18 and 29 years old in good health and CMV-seronegative. The chain joins TRBV7-6 to TRBJ1-1; D might be TRBD1 (5 bases). Material for sequencing was PBMCs. Here the CDR3 DNA reads TGTGCCAGCAGCTTAACCGCGAAGGGCGGGGGTCTTGAAGCTTTCTTT. It codes for CASSLTAKGGGLEAFF. Full variable domain (outside the CDR3, taken from reference TRBV7-6 and TRBJ1-1): GAGVSQSPRYKVTKRGQDVALRCDPISGHVSLYWYRQALGQGPEFLTYFNYEAQQDKSGLPNDRFSAERPEGSISTLTIQRTEQRDSAMYRCASSLTAKGGGLEAFFGQGTRLTVV.